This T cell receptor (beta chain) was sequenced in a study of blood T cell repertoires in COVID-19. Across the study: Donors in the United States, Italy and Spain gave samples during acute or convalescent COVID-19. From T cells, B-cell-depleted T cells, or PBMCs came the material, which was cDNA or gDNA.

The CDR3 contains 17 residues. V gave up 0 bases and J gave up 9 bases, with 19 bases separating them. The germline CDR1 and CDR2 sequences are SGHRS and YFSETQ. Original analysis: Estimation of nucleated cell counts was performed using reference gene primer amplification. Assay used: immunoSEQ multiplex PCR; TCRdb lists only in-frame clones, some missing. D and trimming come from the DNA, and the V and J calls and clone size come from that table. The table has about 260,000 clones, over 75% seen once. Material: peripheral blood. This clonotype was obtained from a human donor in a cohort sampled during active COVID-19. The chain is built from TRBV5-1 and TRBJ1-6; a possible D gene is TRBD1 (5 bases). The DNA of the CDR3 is TGCGCCAGCAGCTTGGATCCAGGGCAAGGCGCCCGTTCACCCCTCCACTTT. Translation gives CASSLDPGQGARSPLHF.